The 3 T cell receptor beta chains below come from one sample, sequenced in a study of cytomegalovirus exposure and HLA in healthy donors. Sequencing was performed with immunoSEQ multiplex PCR; in TCRdb, only in-frame clones are kept and a portion is missing. The sample records some 110,000 clones, roughly 90% being singletons. Sequencing used PBMCs. The source of these receptors is a woman younger than 35 in good health and CMV-seropositive.

J is TRBJ1-1 and V is TRBV29-1, with 7 bases lining up with TRBD1. Trimming cost V 0 bases and J 10 bases; bases outside gene matches: 17. Germline V gene sequence: CDR1 SQVTM, CDR2 ANQGSEA. The CDR3 loop spans 16 amino acids. Here the CDR3 reads CSVEDPRGYGGFRAFF. As DNA, the CDR3 is TGCAGCGTTGAAGATCCCAGGGGGTATGGGGGTTTTCGAGCTTTCTTT.

The rearrangement links TRBV6-1 to TRBJ2-7; D may be TRBD1 (6 bases). Between the trimmed V and J ends, which lost 8 bases and 2 bases, there was a span of 16 bases. The CDR3 runs to 14 residues. Germline V CDR1 and CDR2: MNHNS, SASEGT. The CDR3: CASVKGQPPYEQYF. The CDR3 DNA follows: TGTGCCAGCGTAAAAGGACAGCCCCCCTACGAGCAGTACTTC.

The rearrangement links TRBV29-1 to TRBJ2-2; TRBD1 aligns across 10 bases. The length of the CDR3 is 16 residues. V lost 2 bases, J lost 8 bases, and 11 bases stayed unmatched. CDR1 and CDR2 from the germline V gene are SQVTM and ANQGSEA. CDR3 coding DNA: TGCAGCGTTGAATGGGCGACAGGGGGCTTTCGTGGGGAGCTGTTTTTT. It encodes CSVEWATGGFRGELFF.